One sample yielded the 9 T cell receptor beta chains listed below, sequenced in a study of blood T cell repertoires in COVID-19. Sequencing used immunoSEQ multiplex PCR; TCRdb keeps in-frame clones, though not all of them. The repertoire includes roughly 230,000 clones, approximately 83% of them detected once, and around 25% sits in the top ten. Input material: peripheral blood. These receptors were obtained from a man aged 35 to 55 with acute or convalescent COVID-19.

The chain joins TRBV19 to TRBJ1-5, with D possibly being TRBD1 (5 bases). Germline CDR1 LNHDA, CDR2 SQIVND (reference sequence). The CDR3 extends over 15 amino acids. V lost 6 bases and J 1 base, leaving 13 bases between the germline ends. For the CDR3, the DNA is TGTGCCAGTAGGCCAGGGTCGAAGAGCAATCAGCCCCAGCATTTT. This codes for CASRPGSKSNQPQHF.

The chain links TRBV4-1 to TRBJ2-1; D possibly corresponds to TRBD2 (6 bases). The CDR3 is 13 amino acids. V lost 1 base, J lost 9 bases, and 10 bases lay in between. Germline-derived CDR1 and CDR2 are MGHRA and YSYEKL. The CDR3 spells CASSQVRESEQFF. The DNA of the CDR3 is TGCGCCAGCAGCCAAGTTCGGGAGAGTGAGCAGTTCTTC.

CDR3 loop: CASSNSGTGGNEQFF. CDR3 DNA: TGTGCCAGTAGTAATTCCGGGACGGGGGGCAATGAGCAGTTCTTC. The genes are TRBV19 and TRBJ2-1; 7 bases line up with TRBD2. Germline values: CDR1 LNHDA, CDR2 SQIVND (reference sequence). The trim removed 4 bases at V and 6 bases at J, leaving 9 bases unmatched. The CDR3 contains 15 residues. Full variable domain (missing parts from reference TRBV19 and TRBJ2-1): DGGITQSPKYLFRKEGQNVTLSCEQNLNHDAMYWYRQDPGQGLRLIYYSQIVNDFQKGDIAEGYSVSREKKESFPLTVTSAQKNPTAFYLCASSNSGTGGNEQFFGPGTRLTVL.

This clone was observed a few times. The CDR3 region is CASSSGQGLEAFF. As DNA, the CDR3 is TGTGCCAGCAGCTCTGGACAGGGACTCGAAGCTTTCTTT. The V call is TRBV5-5, the J call TRBJ1-1; 8 bases fit TRBD1. This CDR3 comprises 13 residues. V lost 3 bases, J lost 8 bases, and 6 bases stayed unmatched. From germline, CDR1 is SGHKS and CDR2 YYEKEE (reference sequence).

This chain uses TRBV2 with TRBJ1-1, with D perhaps TRBD1 (5 bases). The ends were cut back, 1 base at V and 10 bases at J, with 16 bases in the middle. CDR3 size: 14 residues. Germline CDR1 SNHLY, CDR2 FYNNEI. The CDR3 DNA follows: TGTGCCAGCAGTGAAGAGACAGTAAGGGCAGGAGCTTTCTTT. This gives the protein CASSEETVRAGAFF.

The chain carries TRBV3-1 (or the pseudogene TRBV3-2) and TRBJ2-5, with TRBD1 matching over 7 bases. The CDR3 covers 14 residues. Germline CDR1 is LGHDT and CDR2 is YNNKEL (reference sequence). The V and J ends lost 3 bases and 5 bases, in that order; junction bases with no gene match: 6. The CDR3 DNA sequence: TGTGCCAGCAGCCACTACAGGGGCGGGGAGACCCAGTACTTC. Translating gives CASSHYRGGETQYF.

This clone came up a few times. V is TRBV7-2 and J is TRBJ2-3; TRBD2 matches at 7 bases. The junction had 11 bases not matched to a gene; V was cut back by 2 bases and J by 9 bases. The germline gives CDR1 SGHTA, CDR2 FQGNSA. CDR3 length: 15 residues. CDR3 bases: TGTGCCAGCAGCTTAATTATAATATCAGCGGGAACGCAGTATTTT. This gives the protein CASSLIIISAGTQYF.

The chain combines TRBV20-1 with TRBJ2-3; D not certain. The CDR3 covers 11 residues. The germline V and J ends were trimmed by 4 bases and 5 bases, with 7 bases remaining between them. From germline, CDR1 is DFQATT and CDR2 SNEGSKA (reference sequence). The CDR3 region is CSATSGDTQYF. CDR3 sequence (DNA): TGCAGTGCTACCTCAGGAGATACGCAGTATTTT.

This clone was seen more than once but under ten times. The rearrangement uses TRBV5-6 and TRBJ1-1; 7 nucleotides match TRBD1. The CDR3 contains 15 residues. Germline V lookup: CDR1 SGHDT, CDR2 YYEEEE. Losses at the gene ends were 3 bases for V and 3 bases for J; bases not matched to a gene: 8. The CDR3 region has the DNA TGTGCCAGCAGCTATGTGACAGGGCTGGACACTGAAGCTTTCTTT. Residues: CASSYVTGLDTEAFF.